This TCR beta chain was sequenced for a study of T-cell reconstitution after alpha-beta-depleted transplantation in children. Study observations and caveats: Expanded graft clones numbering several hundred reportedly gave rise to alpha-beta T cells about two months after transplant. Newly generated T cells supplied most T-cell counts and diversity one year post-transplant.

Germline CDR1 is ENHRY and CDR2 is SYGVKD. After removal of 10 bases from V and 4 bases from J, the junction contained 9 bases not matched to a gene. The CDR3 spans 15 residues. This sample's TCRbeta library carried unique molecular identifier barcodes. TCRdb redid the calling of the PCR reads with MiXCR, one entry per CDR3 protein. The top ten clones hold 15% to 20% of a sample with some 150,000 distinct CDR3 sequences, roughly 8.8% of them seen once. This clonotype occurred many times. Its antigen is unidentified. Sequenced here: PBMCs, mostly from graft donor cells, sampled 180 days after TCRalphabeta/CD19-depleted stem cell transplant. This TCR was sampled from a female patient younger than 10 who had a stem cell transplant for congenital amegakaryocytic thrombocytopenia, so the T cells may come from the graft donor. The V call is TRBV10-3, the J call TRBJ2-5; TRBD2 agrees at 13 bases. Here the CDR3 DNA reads TGTGCCACGGGGACTAGCGGGGTCTTGGGAGAGACCCAGTACTTC. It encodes CATGTSGVLGETQYF.